What follows is one T cell receptor beta chain and its context. This entry is derived from a study of human T cells and chemical hapten exposure. Study information: Across its roughly 24 weeks, the study gave patients weekly diphenylcyclopropenone doses to the scalp. Upper back patch tests used 0.01% DPC, scored after 6 days.

V dropped 5 bases and J dropped 0 bases, with 8 bases sitting between them. The CDR3 is 15 amino acids. Germline V CDR1 and CDR2: SGHVS, FQNEAQ. Time point defined: pre-sensitization, week 0. Treatment here: therapeutic diphenylcyclopropenone sensitization with weekly scalp DPC. Patches went on only after blood had been drawn each time. MiXCR, applied by TCRdb to the RACE reads, yields one record per CDR3 protein. The data contain 250,000 to 300,000 distinct CDR3 sequences, around 7% of them singletons. The sample in question was whole blood, obtained in connection with sensitization to the hapten diphenylcyclopropenone (DPC). The V call is TRBV7-8, the J call TRBJ2-6; no clear D gene. This receptor was obtained from a man younger than 35 with alopecia areata. Some clones in this sample may be carry-over from other donors' samples. The CDR3 sequence: CASSPSYSGANVLTF. For the CDR3, the DNA is TGTGCCAGCAGCCCCAGCTACTCTGGGGCCAACGTCCTGACTTTC.